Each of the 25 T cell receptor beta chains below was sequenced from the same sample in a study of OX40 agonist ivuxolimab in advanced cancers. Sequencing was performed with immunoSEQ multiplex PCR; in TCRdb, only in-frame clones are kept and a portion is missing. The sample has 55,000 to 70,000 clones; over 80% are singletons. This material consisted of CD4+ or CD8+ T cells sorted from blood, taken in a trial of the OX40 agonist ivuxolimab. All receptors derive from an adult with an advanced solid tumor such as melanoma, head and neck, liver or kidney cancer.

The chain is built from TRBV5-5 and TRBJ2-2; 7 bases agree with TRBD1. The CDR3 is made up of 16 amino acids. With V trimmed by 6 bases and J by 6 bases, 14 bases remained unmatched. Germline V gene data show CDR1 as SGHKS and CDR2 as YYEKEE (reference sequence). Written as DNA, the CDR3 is TGTGCCAGCAACCTGGGACAGTTGATTTTATCCGGGGAGCTGTTTTTT. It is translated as CASNLGQLILSGELFF.

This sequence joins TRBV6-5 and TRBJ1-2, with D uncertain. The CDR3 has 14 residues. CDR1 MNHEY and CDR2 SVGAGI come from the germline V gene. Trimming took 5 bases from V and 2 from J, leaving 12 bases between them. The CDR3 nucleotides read TGTGCCAGCAGTCCAAGGACGGAGAACTATGGCTACACCTTC. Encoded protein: CASSPRTENYGYTF.

The CDR3 region is CASSRSGGLGGANVLTF. CDR3 DNA sequence: TGTGCCAGCAGCCGTTCGGGGGGCTTAGGTGGGGCCAACGTCCTGACTTTC. This sequence joins TRBV7-9 and TRBJ2-6; possibly TRBD2 for D (7 bases). CDR1 is SEHNR and CDR2 is FQNEAQ in the germline V gene (reference sequence). The CDR3 totals 17 residues. V was shortened by 5 bases and J by 3 bases, with 17 bases between the two germline ends.

CDR3: CAPWVGNQPQHF. The CDR3 bases are TGTGCCCCCTGGGTTGGTAATCAGCCCCAGCATTTT. The chain joins TRBV25-1 to TRBJ1-5; D remains unclear. Germline CDR1 MGHDK, CDR2 SYGVNS. There are 12 residues in the CDR3. V dropped 11 bases and J dropped 4 bases, with 12 bases sitting between them.

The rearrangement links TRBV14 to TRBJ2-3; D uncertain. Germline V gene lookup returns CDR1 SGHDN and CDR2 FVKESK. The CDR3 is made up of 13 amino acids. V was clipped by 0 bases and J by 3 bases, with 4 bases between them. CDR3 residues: CASSQDRTDTQYF. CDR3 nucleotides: TGTGCCAGCAGCCAAGACCGAACAGATACGCAGTATTTT.

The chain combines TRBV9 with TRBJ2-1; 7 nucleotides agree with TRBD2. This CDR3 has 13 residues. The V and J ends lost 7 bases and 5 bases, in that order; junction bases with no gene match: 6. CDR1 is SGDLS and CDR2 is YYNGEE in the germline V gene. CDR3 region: CASSSSGDNEQFF. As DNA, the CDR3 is TGTGCCAGCTCTTCTAGCGGAGACAATGAGCAGTTCTTC.

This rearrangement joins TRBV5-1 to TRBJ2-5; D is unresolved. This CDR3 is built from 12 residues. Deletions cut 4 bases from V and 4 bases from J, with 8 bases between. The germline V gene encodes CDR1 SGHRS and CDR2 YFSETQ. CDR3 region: CASSLNSETQYF. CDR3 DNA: TGCGCCAGCAGCCTAAACTCAGAGACCCAGTACTTC.

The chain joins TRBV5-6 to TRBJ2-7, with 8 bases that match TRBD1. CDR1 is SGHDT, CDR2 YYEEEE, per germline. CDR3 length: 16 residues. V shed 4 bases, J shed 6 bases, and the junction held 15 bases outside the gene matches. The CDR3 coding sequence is TGTGCCAGCAGCCCGAATCCGACAGGGGAGCTTGGCGAGCAGTACTTC. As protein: CASSPNPTGELGEQYF.

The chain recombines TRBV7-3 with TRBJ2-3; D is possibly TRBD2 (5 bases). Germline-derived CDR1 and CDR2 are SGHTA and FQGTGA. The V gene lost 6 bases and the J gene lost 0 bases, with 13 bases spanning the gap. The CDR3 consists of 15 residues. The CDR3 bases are TGTGCCAGCAGTCCTGGGCGGACTAGCACAGATACGCAGTATTTT. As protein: CASSPGRTSTDTQYF.

The CDR3 sequence: CASSVLAGEYEQYF. CDR3 DNA: TGTGCCAGCTCAGTTTTGGCAGGGGAGTACGAGCAGTACTTC. The chain employs TRBV18 and TRBJ2-7, with a tentative D call TRBD1 (6 bases). Germline V gene data show CDR1 as KGHSH and CDR2 as LQKENI. Trimming removed 5 bases from V and 4 bases from J, with 15 bases in between. The CDR3 consists of 14 residues.

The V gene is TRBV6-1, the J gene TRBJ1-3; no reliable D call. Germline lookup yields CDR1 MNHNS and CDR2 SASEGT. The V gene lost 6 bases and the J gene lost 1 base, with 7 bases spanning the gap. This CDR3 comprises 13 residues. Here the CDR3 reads CASRKPSGNTIYF. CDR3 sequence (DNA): TGTGCCAGCAGGAAACCTTCTGGAAACACCATATATTTT.

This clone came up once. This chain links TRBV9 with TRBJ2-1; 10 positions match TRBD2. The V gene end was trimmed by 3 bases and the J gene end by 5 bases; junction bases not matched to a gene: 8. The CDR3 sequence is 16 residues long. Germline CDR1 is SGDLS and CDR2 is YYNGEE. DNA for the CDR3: TGTGCCAGCAGCGGACCACTAGCGGGGCTAAACAATGAGCAGTTCTTC. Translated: CASSGPLAGLNNEQFF. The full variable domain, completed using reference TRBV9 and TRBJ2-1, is DSGVTQTPKHLITATGQRVTLRCSPRSGDLSVYWYQQSLDQGLQFLIQYYNGEERAKGNILERFSAQQFPDLHSELNLSSLELGDSALYFCASSGPLAGLNNEQFFGPGTRLTVL.

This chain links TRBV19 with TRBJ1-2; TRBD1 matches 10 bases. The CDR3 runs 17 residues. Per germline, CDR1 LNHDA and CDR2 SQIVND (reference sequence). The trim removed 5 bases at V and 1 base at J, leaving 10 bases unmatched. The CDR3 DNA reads TGTGCCAGTAGTCCGACGGGACAGGGGCTTCTTAACTATGGCTACACCTTC. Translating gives CASSPTGQGLLNYGYTF. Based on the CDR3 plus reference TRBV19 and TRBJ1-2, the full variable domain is DGGITQSPKYLFRKEGQNVTLSCEQNLNHDAMYWYRQDPGQGLRLIYYSQIVNDFQKGDIAEGYSVSREKKESFPLTVTSAQKNPTAFYLCASSPTGQGLLNYGYTFGSGTRLTVV.

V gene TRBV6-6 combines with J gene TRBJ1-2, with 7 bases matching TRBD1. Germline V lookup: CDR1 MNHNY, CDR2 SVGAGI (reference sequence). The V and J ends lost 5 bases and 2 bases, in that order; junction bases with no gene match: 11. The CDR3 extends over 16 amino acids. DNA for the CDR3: TGTGCCAGCAGTACAGGGGAATGGGTTGGGAACTATGGCTACACCTTC. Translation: CASSTGEWVGNYGYTF.

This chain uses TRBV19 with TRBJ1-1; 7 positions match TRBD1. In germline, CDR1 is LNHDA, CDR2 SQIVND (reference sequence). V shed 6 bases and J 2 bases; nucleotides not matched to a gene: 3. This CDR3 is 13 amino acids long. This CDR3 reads CASRGDRNTEAFF. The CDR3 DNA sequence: TGTGCCAGTAGGGGGGACAGAAACACTGAAGCTTTCTTT.

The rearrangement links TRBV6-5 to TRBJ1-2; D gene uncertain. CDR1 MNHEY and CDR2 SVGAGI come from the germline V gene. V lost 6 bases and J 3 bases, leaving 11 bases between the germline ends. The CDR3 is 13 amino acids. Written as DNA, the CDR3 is TGTGCCAGCAGATACGGTACGGACTATGGCTACACCTTC. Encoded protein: CASRYGTDYGYTF.

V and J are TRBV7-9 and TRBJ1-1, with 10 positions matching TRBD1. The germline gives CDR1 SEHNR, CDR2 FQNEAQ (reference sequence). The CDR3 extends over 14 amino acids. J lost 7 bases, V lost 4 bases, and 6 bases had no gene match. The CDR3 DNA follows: TGTGCCAGCAGCTCCGGGACAGGGGAGAATGAAGCTTTCTTT. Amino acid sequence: CASSSGTGENEAFF.

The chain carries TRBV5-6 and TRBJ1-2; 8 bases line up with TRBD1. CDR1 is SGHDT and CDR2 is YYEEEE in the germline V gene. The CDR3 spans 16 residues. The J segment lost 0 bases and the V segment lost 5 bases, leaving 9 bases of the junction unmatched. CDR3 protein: CASSPDRGSPNYGYTF. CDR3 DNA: TGTGCCAGCAGTCCTGACAGGGGATCTCCTAACTATGGCTACACCTTC.

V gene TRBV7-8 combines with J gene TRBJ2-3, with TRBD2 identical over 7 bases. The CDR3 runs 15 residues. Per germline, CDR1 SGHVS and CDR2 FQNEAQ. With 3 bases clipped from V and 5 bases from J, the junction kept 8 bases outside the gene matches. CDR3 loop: CASSFVRGDGDTQYF. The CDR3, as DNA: TGTGCCAGCAGCTTCGTACGGGGGGACGGAGATACGCAGTATTTT.

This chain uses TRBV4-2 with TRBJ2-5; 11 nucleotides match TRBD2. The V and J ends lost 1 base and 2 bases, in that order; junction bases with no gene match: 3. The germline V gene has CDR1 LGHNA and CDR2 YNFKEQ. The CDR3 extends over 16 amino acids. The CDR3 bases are TGTGCCAGCAGCCAAGCCCGACTAGCGGGGCAAGAGACCCAGTACTTC. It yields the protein CASSQARLAGQETQYF.

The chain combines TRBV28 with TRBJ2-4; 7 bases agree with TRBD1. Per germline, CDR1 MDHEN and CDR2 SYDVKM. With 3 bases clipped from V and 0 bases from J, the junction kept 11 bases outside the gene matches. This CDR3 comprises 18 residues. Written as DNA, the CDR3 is TGTGCCAGCAGTTTGGGTAGGCAGGGGGTACTAGCCAAAAACATTCAGTACTTC. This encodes CASSLGRQGVLAKNIQYF.

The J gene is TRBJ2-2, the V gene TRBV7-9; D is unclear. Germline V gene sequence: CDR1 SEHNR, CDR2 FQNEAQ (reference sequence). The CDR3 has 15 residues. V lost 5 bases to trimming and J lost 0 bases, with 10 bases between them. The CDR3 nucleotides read TGTGCCAGCAGCCCCGACGGACCGAACACCGGGGAGCTGTTTTTT. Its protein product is CASSPDGPNTGELFF.

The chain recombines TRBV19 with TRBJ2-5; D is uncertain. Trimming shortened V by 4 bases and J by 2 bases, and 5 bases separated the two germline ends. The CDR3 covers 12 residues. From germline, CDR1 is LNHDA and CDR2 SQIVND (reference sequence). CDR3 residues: CASSNHQETQYF. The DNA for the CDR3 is TGTGCCAGTAGTAATCATCAAGAGACCCAGTACTTC. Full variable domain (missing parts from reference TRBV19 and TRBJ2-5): DGGITQSPKYLFRKEGQNVTLSCEQNLNHDAMYWYRQDPGQGLRLIYYSQIVNDFQKGDIAEGYSVSREKKESFPLTVTSAQKNPTAFYLCASSNHQETQYFGPGTRLLVL.

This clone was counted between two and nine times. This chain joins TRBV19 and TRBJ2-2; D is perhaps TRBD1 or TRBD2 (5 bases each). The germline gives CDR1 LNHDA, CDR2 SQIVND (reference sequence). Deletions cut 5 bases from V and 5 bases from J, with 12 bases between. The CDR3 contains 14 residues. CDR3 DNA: TGTGCCAGTAGTTTACCCTGGGGGACCGGGGAGCTGTTTTTT. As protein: CASSLPWGTGELFF.

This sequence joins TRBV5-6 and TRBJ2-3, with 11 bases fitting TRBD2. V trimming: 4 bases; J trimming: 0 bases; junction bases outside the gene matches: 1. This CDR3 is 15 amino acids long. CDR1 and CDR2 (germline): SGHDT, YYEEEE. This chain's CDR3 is CASSIAGGSTDTQYF. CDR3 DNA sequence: TGTGCCAGCAGCATAGCGGGAGGGAGCACAGATACGCAGTATTTT.